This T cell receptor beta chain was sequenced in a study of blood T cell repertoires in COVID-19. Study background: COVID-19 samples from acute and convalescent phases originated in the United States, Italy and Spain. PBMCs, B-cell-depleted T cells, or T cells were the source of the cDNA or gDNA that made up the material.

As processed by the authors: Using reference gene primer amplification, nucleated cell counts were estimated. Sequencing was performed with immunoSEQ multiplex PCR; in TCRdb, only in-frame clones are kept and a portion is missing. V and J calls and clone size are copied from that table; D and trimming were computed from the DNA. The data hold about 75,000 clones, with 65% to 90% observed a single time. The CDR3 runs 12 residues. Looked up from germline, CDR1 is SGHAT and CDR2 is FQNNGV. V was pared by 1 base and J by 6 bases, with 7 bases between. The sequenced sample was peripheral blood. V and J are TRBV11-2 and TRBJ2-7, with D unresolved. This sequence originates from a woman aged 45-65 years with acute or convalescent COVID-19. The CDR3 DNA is TGTGCCAGCAGCTTAGCGGTGCGCGAGCAGTACTTC. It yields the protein CASSLAVREQYF.